The clone carrying this T cell receptor beta chain appeared once. The record originates from a study of blood T cell repertoires in COVID-19. Overall study: Sites across the United States, Italy and Spain contributed samples from acute and convalescent COVID-19. T cells, B-cell-depleted T cells, or PBMCs provided the cDNA or gDNA that served as material.

The CDR3 has 16 residues. Per the germline V gene, CDR1 is MNHEY and CDR2 is SMNVEV (reference sequence). V trimming: 3 bases; J trimming: 4 bases; junction bases outside the gene matches: 6. Per the original data handling: From reference gene primer amplification, estimates of nucleated cell counts were derived. The assay was immunoSEQ multiplex PCR, and TCRdb's table has in-frame clones only and misses some. The V and J calls and the clone size are those of that table, but D and trimming were determined from the DNA. The sample holds 120,000 or so clones, about 85% seen once. Sequencing used peripheral blood. The V gene is TRBV27, the J gene TRBJ2-2, with 9 bases lining up with TRBD2. This TCR derives from a man older than 75 with active or convalescent COVID-19. CDR3 nucleotide sequence: TGTGCCAGCAGTTTGGCGGGAGGGGCTGTCACCGGGGAGCTGTTTTTT. Its protein product is CASSLAGGAVTGELFF.